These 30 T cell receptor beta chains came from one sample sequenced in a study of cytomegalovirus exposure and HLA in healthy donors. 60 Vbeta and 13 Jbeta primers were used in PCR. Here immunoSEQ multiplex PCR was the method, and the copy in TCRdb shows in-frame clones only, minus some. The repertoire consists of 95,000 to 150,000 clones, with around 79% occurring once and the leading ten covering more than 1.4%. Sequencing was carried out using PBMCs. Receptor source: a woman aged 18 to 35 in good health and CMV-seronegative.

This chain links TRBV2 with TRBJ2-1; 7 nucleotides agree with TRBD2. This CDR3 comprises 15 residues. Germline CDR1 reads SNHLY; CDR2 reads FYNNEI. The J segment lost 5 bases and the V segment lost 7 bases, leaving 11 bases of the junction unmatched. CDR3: CASTGEGSGNNEQFF. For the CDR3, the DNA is TGTGCCAGCACGGGGGAGGGTAGCGGAAACAATGAGCAGTTCTTC.

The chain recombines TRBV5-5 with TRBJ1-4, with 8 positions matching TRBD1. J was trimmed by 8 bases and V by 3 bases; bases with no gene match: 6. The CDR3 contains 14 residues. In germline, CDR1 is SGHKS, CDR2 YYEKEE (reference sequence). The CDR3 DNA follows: TGTGCCAGCAGCTCTGGACAGGGACGGGAAAAACTGTTTTTT. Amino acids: CASSSGQGREKLFF.

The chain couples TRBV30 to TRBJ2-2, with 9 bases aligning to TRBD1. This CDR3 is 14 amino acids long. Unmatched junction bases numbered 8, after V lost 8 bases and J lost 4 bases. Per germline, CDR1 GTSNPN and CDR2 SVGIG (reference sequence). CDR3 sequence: CARGRQGGTGELFF. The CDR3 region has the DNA TGTGCCCGGGGCCGACAGGGGGGCACCGGGGAGCTGTTTTTT.

The CDR3 DNA reads as TGTGCCAGCAGTGAAAGGCTAGCGGGAGCTACAGATACGCAGTATTTT. Its protein product is CASSERLAGATDTQYF. The rearrangement uses TRBV6-1 and TRBJ2-3, with 10 bases identical to TRBD2. The V gene's germline CDR1 is MNHNS and CDR2 SASEGT. The CDR3 has 16 amino acids. The J segment lost 3 bases and the V segment lost 2 bases, leaving 5 bases of the junction unmatched.

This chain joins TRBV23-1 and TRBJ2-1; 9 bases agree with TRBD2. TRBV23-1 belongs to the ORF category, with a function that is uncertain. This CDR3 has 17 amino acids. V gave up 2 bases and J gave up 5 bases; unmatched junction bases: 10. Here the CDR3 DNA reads TGCGCCAGCAGTCAAGGACGGGCGGGGGGGTGTAACAATGAGCAGTTCTTC. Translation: CASSQGRAGGCNNEQFF.

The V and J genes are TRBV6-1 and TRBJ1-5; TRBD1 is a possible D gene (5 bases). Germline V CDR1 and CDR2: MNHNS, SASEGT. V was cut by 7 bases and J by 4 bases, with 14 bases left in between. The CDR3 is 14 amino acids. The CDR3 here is CASTLGSGNQPQHF. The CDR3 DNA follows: TGTGCCAGCACCCTCGGGTCAGGGAATCAGCCCCAGCATTTT.

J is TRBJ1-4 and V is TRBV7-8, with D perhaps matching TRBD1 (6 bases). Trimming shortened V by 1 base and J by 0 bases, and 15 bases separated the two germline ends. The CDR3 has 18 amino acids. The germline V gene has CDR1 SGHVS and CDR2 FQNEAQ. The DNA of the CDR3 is TGTGCCAGCAGCTTAGAAGCGGGACACTTAACAACTAATGAAAAACTGTTTTTT. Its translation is CASSLEAGHLTTNEKLFF.

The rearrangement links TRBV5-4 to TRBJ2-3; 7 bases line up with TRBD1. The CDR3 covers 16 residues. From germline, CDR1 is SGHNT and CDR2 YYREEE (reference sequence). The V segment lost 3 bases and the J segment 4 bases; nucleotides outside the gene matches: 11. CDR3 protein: CASSSLTGSLADTQYF. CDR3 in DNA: TGTGCCAGCAGCTCCCTGACAGGGAGTTTAGCAGATACGCAGTATTTT. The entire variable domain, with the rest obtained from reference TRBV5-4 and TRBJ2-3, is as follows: ETGVTQSPTHLIKTRGQQVTLRCSSQSGHNTVSWYQQALGQGPQFIFQYYREEENGRGNFPPRFSGLQFPNYSSELNVNALELDDSALYLCASSSLTGSLADTQYFGPGTRLTVL.

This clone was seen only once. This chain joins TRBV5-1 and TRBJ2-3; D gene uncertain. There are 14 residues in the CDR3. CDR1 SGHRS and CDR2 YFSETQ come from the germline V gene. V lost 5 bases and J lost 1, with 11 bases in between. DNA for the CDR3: TGCGCCAGCAGTGATCCCAGCGGCACAGATACGCAGTATTTT. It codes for CASSDPSGTDTQYF.

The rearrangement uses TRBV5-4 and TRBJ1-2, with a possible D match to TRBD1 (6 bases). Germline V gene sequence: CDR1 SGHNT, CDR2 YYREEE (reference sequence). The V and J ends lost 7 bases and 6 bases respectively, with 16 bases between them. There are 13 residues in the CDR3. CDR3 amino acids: CASQGSRIDGYTF. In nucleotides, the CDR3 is TGTGCCAGCCAGGGGTCCCGTATCGATGGCTACACCTTC. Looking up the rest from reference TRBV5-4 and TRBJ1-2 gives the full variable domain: ETGVTQSPTHLIKTRGQQVTLRCSSQSGHNTVSWYQQALGQGPQFIFQYYREEENGRGNFPPRFSGLQFPNYSSELNVNALELDDSALYLCASQGSRIDGYTFGSGTRLTVV.

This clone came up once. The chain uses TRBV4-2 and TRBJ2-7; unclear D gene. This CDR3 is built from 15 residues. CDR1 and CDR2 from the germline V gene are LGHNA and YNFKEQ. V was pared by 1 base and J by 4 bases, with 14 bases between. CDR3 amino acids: CASSQGPAGGYEQYF. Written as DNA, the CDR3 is TGTGCCAGCAGCCAAGGTCCCGCAGGTGGGTACGAGCAGTACTTC.

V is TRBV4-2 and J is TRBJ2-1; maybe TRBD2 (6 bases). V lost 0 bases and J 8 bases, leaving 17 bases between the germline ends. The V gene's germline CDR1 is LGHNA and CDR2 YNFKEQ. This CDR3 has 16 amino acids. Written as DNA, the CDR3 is TGTGCCAGCAGCCAAGAAGGGACGGGGACTCTCTATGAGCAGTTCTTC. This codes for CASSQEGTGTLYEQFF.

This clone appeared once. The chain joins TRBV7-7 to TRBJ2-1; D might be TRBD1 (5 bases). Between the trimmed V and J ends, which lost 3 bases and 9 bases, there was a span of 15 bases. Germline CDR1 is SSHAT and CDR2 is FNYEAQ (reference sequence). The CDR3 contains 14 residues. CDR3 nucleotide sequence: TGTGCCAGCAGCTTGGACATCGGGTTGCCTGAGCAGTTCTTC. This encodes CASSLDIGLPEQFF.

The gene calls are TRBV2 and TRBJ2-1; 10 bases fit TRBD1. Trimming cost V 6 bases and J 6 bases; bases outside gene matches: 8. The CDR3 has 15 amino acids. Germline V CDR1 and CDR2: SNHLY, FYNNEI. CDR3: CASRKPGQGFNEQFF. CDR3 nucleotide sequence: TGTGCCAGCAGAAAACCGGGACAGGGGTTCAATGAGCAGTTCTTC. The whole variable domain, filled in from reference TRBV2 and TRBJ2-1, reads EPEVTQTPSHQVTQMGQEVILRCVPISNHLYFYWYRQILGQKVEFLVSFYNNEISEKSEIFDDQFSVERPDGSNFTLKIRSTKLEDSAMYFCASRKPGQGFNEQFFGPGTRLTVL.

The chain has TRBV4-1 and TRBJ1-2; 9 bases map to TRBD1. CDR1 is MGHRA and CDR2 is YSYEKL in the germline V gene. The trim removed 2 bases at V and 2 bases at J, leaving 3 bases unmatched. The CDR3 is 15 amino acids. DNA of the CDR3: TGCGCCAGCAGCCAAAGGGACAGGGACAACTATGGCTACACCTTC. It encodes CASSQRDRDNYGYTF.

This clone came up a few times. The CDR3 here is CASSQALFASGGATQYF. In DNA form, the CDR3 reads TGCGCCAGCAGCCAAGCCCTTTTCGCTAGCGGGGGGGCTACGCAGTATTTT. The chain combines TRBV4-3 with TRBJ2-3, with 12 bases lining up with TRBD2. CDR1 is LGHNA and CDR2 is YSLEER in the germline V gene. V gave up 1 base and J gave up 8 bases; unmatched junction bases: 10. The CDR3 spans 17 residues.

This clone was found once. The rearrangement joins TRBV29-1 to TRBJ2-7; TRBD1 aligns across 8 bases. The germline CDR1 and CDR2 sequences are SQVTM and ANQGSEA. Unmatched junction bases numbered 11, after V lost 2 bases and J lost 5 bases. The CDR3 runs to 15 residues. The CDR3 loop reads CSVERWGQGANEQYF. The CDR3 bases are TGCAGCGTTGAACGGTGGGGCCAGGGGGCGAACGAGCAGTACTTC.

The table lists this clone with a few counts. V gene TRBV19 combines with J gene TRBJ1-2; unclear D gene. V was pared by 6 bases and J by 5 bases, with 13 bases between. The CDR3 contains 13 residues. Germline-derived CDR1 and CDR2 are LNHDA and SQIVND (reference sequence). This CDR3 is CASRSEAGYGYTF. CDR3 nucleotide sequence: TGTGCCAGTAGAAGTGAGGCTGGATATGGCTACACCTTC.

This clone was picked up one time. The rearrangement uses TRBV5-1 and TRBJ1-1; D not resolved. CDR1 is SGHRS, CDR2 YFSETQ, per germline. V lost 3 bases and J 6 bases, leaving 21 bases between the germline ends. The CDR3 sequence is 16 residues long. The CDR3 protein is CASSWGALGLDPEAFF. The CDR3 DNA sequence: TGCGCCAGCAGCTGGGGAGCCTTAGGGTTGGACCCTGAAGCTTTCTTT. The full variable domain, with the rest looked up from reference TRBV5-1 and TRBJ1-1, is KAGVTQTPRYLIKTRGQQVTLSCSPISGHRSVSWYQQTPGQGLQFLFEYFSETQRNKGNFPGRFSGRQFSNSRSEMNVSTLELGDSALYLCASSWGALGLDPEAFFGQGTRLTVV.

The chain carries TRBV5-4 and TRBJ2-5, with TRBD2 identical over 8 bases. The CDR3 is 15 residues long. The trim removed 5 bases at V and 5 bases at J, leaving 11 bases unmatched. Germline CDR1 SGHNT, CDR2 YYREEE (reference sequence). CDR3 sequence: CASRKGLGRGETQYF. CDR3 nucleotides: TGTGCCAGCAGGAAAGGCCTCGGGAGGGGGGAGACCCAGTACTTC.

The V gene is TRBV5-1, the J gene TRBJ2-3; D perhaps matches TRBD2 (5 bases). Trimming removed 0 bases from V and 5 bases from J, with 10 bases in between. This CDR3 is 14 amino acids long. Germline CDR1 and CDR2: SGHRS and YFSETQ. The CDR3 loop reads CASSLARTGDTQYF. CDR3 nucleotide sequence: TGCGCCAGCAGCTTGGCACGGACTGGAGATACGCAGTATTTT.

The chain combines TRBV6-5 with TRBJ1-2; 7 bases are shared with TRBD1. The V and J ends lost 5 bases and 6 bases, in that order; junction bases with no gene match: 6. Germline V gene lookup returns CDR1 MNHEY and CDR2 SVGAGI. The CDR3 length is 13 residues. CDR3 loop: CASSQGTVNGYTF. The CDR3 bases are TGTGCCAGCAGTCAGGGGACAGTAAATGGCTACACCTTC.

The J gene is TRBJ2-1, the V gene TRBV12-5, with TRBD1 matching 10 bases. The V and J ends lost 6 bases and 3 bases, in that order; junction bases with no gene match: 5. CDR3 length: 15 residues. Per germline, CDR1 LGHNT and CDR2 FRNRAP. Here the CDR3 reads CASGPGQGSYNEQFF. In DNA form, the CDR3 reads TGTGCTAGTGGGCCGGGACAGGGGAGCTACAATGAGCAGTTCTTC.

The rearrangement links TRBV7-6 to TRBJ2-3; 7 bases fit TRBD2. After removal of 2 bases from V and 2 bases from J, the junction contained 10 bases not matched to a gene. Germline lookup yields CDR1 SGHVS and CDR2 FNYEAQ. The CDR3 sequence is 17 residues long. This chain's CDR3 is CASSLNIPAGTTDTQYF. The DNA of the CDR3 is TGTGCCAGCAGCTTAAATATCCCAGCGGGGACCACAGATACGCAGTATTTT.

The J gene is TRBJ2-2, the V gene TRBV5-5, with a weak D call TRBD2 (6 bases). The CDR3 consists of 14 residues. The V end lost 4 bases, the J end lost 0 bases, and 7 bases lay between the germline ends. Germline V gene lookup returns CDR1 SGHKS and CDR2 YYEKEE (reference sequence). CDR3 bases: TGTGCCAGCAGCGTAGCGGCGAACACCGGGGAGCTGTTTTTT. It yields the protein CASSVAANTGELFF.

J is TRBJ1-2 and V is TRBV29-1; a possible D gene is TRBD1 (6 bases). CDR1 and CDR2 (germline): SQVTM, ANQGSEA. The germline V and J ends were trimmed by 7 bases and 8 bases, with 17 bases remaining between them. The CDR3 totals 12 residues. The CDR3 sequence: CSAEIGGWGYTF. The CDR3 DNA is TGCAGCGCCGAGATAGGGGGTTGGGGCTACACCTTC.

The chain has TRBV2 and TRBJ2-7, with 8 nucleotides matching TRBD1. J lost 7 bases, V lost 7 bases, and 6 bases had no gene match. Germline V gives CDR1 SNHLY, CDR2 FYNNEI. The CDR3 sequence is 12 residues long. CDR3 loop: CASKGRGHEQYF. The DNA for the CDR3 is TGTGCCAGCAAGGGCAGGGGGCATGAGCAGTACTTC.

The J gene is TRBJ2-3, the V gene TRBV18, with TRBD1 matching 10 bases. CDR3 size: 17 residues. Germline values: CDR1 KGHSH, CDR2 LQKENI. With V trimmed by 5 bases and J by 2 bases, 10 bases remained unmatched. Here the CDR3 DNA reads TGTGCCAGCTCATTAATCCCGGGACAGGGGTTCACAGATACGCAGTATTTT. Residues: CASSLIPGQGFTDTQYF. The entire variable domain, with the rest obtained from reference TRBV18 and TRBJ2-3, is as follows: NAGVMQNPRHLVRRRGQEARLRCSPMKGHSHVYWYRQLPEEGLKFMVYLQKENIIDESGMPKERFSAEFPKEGPSILRIQQVVRGDSAAYFCASSLIPGQGFTDTQYFGPGTRLTVL.

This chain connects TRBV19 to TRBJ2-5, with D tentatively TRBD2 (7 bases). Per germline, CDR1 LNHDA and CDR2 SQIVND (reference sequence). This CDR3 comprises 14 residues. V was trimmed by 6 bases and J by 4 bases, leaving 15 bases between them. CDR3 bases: TGTGCCAGTAGATCCCGGGGGGCGGGAGAGACCCAGTACTTC. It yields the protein CASRSRGAGETQYF.

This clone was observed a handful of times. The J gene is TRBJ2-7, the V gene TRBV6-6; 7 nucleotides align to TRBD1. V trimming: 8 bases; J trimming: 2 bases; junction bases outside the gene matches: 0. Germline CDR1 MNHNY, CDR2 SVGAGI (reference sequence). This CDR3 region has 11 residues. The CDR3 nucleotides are TGTGCCAGCGGGACAGCCTACGAGCAGTACTTC. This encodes CASGTAYEQYF.